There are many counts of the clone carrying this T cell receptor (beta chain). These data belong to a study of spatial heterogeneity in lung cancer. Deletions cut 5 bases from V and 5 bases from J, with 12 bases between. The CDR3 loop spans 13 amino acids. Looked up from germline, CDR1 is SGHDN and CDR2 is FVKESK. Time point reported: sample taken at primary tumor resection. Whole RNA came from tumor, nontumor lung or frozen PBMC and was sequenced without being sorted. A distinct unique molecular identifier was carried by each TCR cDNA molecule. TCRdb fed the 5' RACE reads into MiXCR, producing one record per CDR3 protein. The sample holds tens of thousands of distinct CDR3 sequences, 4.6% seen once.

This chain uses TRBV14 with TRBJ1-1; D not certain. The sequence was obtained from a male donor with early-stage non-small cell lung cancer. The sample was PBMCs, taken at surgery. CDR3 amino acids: CASSKAGQTEAFF. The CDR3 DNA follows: TGTGCCAGCAGCAAGGCGGGCCAAACTGAAGCTTTCTTT.